These T cell receptor beta chains were read from a single sample in a study of T cells in Graves' hyperthyroidism and ophthalmopathy. Each CDR3 protein is one row after TCRdb ran MiXCR on the multiplex PCR reads. The repertoire holds about 600,000 distinct CDR3 sequences, with 13% to 15% as singletons. What was sequenced was blood. These receptors all come from a woman in her 50s with Graves' ophthalmopathy. CDR3s include the opening cysteine and the closing phenylalanine or tryptophan. A D gene is named only where the DNA matches it firmly. Size is stated for part of the rows, as once, few or many counts, or as a class when the clone is expanded.

J gene,V gene,D gene,clone size,CDR3 protein,CDR3 DNA
TRBJ2-5,TRBV28,.,many,CASKIPGQGGETQYF,TGTGCCAGCAAAATACCAGGACAGGGAGGGGAGACCCAGTACTTC
TRBJ1-1,TRBV16,TRBD1,.,CASSQDRATEAFF,TGTGCCAGCAGCCAAGACAGGGCCACTGAAGCTTTCTTT
TRBJ1-2,TRBV24-1,TRBD1,few,CATSDEDRGGYTF,TGTGCCACCAGTGATGAGGACAGGGGTGGCTACACCTTC
TRBJ2-2,TRBV7-6,TRBD2,few,CASSPGGAGELFF,TGTGCCAGCAGCCCCGGGGGGGCCGGGGAGCTGTTTTTT
TRBJ2-5,TRBV7-8,.,many,CASSLLTGQETQYF,TGTGCCAGCAGCTTACTTACAGGGCAAGAGACCCAGTACTTC
TRBJ2-3,TRBV7-9,.,.,CASSSLADTQYF,TGTGCCAGCAGCTCCCTCGCGGATACGCAGTATTTT
TRBJ2-7,TRBV6-6,TRBD2,many,CASSYSTREASYEQYF,TGTGCCAGCAGTTACTCGACACGGGAGGCCTCCTACGAGCAGTACTTC
TRBJ2-1,TRBV28,.,few,CASSWQYNEQFF,TGTGCCAGCAGTTGGCAGTACAATGAGCAGTTCTTC
TRBJ1-2,TRBV5-1,TRBD1,.,CASSSSMTGNYGYTF,TGCGCCAGCAGCTCATCCATGACAGGGAACTATGGCTACACCTTC
TRBJ2-1,TRBV27,TRBD2,many,CASSLWGTSGRARNEQFF,TGTGCCAGCAGTTTATGGGGGACTAGCGGGAGGGCTAGAAATGAGCAGTTCTTC
TRBJ2-7,TRBV29-1,.,many,CSVPSPTESYEQYF,TGCAGCGTTCCTAGTCCGACAGAATCCTACGAGCAGTACTTC
TRBJ2-3,TRBV20-1,.,.,CSAHRKTDTQYF,TGCAGTGCTCACAGAAAAACAGATACGCAGTATTTT
TRBJ1-1,TRBV9,.,few,CASSVSGLPITEALF,TGTGCCAGCAGCGTCTCGGGCCTACCGATCACTGAAGCTCTCTTT
TRBJ2-5,TRBV5-4,TRBD2,few,CASSSGLAGPQEAQYF,TGTGCCAGCAGCTCAGGACTAGCGGGTCCCCAAGAGGCCCAGTACTTC